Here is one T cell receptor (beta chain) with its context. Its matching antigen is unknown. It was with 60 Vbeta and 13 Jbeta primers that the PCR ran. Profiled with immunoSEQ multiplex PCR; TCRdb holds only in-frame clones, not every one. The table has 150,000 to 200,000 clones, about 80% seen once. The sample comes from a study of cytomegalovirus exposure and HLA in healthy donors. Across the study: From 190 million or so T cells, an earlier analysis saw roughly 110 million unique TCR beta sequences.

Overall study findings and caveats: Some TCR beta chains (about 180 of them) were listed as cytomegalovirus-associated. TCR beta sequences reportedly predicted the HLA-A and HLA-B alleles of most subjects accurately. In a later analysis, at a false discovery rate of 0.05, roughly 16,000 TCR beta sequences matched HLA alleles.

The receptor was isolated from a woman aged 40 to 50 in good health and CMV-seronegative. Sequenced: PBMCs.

The CDR3 DNA follows: TGTGCCAGTAGTATTCAAGGTACTAGTGTTCCCAGCTCCTACAATGAGCAGTTCTTC. It encodes CASSIQGTSVPSSYNEQFF. V and J are TRBV19 and TRBJ2-1; the D gene is possibly TRBD2 (5 bases). Germline lookup yields CDR1 LNHDA and CDR2 SQIVND (reference sequence). Trimming stripped 3 bases from V and 0 bases from J, with 21 bases between. The CDR3 spans 19 residues.